The text below deals with one T cell receptor beta chain. Its matching antigen is unknown. This sample stems from a study of blood T cells in healthy people across ages. Study background: About one barcoded TCR beta cDNA was captured per two T cells.

Whole-study findings and limits: Estimates based on one million T cells were treated as lower bounds. Both naive CD4+ cell counts and diversity were greater in long-lived donors than in aged donors.

The CDR3 totals 15 residues. Per the germline V gene, CDR1 is MNHEY and CDR2 is SVGAGI. The V end lost 5 bases, the J end lost 1 base, and 13 bases lay between the germline ends. Next came a second PCR, run for about 7 to 12 cycles, which used a sample-barcoded 5' primer along with a J-beta primer mix. TCRdb used MiXCR to reprocess the 5' RACE reads, holding one entry per CDR3 protein. The sample includes 1.2 million to 1.5 million distinct CDR3 sequences, 59% of them seen just once. The clonotype comes from a young man in good health. The sample consisted of blood. The V call is TRBV6-5, the J call TRBJ2-3, with a possible D match to TRBD2 (5 bases). The CDR3 DNA reads TGTGCCAGCAGTCCCCTTCAAGCGGGCACAGATACGCAGTATTTT. Translated, it gives CASSPLQAGTDTQYF.